This T cell receptor beta chain was captured by sequencing in a study of CD8 T cells in Susac syndrome. This CDR3 has 11 amino acids. Germline CDR1 reads SGHDT; CDR2 reads YYEEEE. Trimming left V 0 bases short and J 9 bases short, with 7 bases between. With random hexamers, reverse transcription was performed on about 0.45 to 1 ug of RNA. TCRdb re-called the immunoSEQ multiplex PCR reads through MiXCR, storing one row per CDR3 protein. The profile shows fewer than 200,000 distinct CDR3 sequences, approximately 96% of them singletons. Sequencing used CD8+ T cells from PBMCs. The rearrangement joins TRBV5-6 to TRBJ2-7; TRBD1 or TRBD2 may be the D gene (5 bases each). The sequence was collected from a human donor with multiple sclerosis. CDR3 nucleotide sequence: TGTGCCAGCAGCTTGGGGGACGTGCAGTACTTC. It yields the protein CASSLGDVQYF.